This T cell receptor (beta chain) was captured by sequencing in a study of blood T cell repertoires in COVID-19. Study-wide context: The samples span acute and convalescent COVID-19 from the United States, Italy and Spain.

Produced via immunoSEQ multiplex PCR; TCRdb's table is partial and in-frame only. The table lists over 200,000 clones, 75% to 90% of them singletons. Per the germline V gene, CDR1 is GTSNPN and CDR2 is SVGIG (reference sequence). CDR3 length: 14 residues. V was trimmed by 3 bases and J by 3 bases, leaving 15 bases between them. Those who participated ranged in age from roughly 18 to 95 years and resided in 24 US areas. Exposed volunteers were people who met a COVID-19 case within 2 weeks before study entry. Sequencing input: PBMCs or T cells enriched from blood (not recorded which). The chain recombines TRBV30 with TRBJ2-7; D unresolved. The sequence derives from a woman between 25 and 40 years old who had been exposed to COVID-19. The CDR3 is CAWRAWQMIYEQYF. CDR3 coding DNA: TGTGCCTGGAGGGCATGGCAGATGATCTACGAGCAGTACTTC.